This TCR beta chain was retrieved from a study of tumour-infiltrating T cells in Burkitt lymphoma. Study summary: Survival, overall and progression-free, tracked with productive clonality.

Trimming shortened V by 3 bases and J by 7 bases, and 10 bases separated the two germline ends. CDR1 MDHEN and CDR2 SYDVKM come from the germline V gene. There are 13 residues in the CDR3. Libraries were prepared by immunoSEQ multiplex PCR; TCRdb keeps only in-frame clonotypes and omits some of them. The table includes roughly 7,100 clones, about a sixth detected once. The chain employs TRBV28 and TRBJ2-4; weak D call: TRBD2 (6 bases). This clonotype was obtained from a human donor with diffuse large B-cell lymphoma. The sequencing sample was made of tumor tissue. CDR3 region: CASSFGAGNIQYF. CDR3 in DNA: TGTGCCAGCAGTTTCGGGGCGGGGAACATTCAGTACTTC.